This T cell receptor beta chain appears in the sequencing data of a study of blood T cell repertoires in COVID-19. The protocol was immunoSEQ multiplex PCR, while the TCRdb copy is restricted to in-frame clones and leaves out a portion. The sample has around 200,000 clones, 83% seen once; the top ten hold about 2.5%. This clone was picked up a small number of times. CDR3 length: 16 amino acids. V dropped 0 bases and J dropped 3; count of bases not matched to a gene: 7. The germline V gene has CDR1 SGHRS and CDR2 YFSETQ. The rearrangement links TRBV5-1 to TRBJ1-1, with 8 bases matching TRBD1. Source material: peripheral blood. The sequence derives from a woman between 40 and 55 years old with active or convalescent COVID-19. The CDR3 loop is CASSLDRGALHTEAFF. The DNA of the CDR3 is TGCGCCAGCAGCTTGGACAGGGGGGCGCTGCACACTGAAGCTTTCTTT.